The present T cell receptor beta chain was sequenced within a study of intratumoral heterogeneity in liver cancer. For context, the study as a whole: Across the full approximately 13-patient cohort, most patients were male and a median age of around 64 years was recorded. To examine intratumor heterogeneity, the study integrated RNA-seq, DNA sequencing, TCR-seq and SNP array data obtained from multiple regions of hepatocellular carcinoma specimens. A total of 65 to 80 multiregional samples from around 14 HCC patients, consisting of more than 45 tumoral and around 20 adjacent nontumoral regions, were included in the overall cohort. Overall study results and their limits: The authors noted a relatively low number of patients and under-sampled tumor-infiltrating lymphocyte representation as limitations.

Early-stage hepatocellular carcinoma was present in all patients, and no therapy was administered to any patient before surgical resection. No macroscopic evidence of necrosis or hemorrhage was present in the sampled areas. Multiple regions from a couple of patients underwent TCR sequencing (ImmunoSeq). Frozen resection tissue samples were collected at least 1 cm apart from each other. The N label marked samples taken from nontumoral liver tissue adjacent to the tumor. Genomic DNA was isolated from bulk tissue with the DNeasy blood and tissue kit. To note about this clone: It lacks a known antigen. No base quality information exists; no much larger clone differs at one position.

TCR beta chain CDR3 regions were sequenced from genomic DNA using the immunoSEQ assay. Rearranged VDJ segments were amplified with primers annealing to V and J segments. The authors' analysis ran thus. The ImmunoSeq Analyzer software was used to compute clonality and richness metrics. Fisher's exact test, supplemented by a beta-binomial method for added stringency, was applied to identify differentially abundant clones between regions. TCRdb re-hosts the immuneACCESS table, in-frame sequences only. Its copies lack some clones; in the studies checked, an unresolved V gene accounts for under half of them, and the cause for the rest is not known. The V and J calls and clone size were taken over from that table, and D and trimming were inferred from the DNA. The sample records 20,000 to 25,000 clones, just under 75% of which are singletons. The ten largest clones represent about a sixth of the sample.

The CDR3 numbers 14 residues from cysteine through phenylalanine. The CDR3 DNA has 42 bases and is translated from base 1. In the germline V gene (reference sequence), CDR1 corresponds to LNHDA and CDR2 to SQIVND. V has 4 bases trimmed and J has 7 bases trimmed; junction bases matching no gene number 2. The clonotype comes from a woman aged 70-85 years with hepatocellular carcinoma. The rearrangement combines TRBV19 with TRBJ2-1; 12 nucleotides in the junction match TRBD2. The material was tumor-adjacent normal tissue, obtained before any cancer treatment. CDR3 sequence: CASSTTSGRNEQFF. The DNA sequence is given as TGTGCCAGTAGTACAACTAGCGGGAGGAATGAGCAGTTCTTC.